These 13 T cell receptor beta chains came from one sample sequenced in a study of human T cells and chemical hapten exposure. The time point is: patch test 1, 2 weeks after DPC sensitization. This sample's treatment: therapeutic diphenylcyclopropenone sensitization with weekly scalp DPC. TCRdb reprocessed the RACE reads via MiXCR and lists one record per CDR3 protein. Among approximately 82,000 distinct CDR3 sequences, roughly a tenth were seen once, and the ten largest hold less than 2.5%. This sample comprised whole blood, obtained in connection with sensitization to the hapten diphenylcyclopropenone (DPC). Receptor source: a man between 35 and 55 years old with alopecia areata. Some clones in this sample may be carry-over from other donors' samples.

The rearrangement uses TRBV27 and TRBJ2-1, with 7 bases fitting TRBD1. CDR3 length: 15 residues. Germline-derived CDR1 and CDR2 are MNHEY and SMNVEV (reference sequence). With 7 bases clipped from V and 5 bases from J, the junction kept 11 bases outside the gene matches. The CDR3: CASNIRPGQHNEQFF. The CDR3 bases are TGTGCCAGCAATATCCGACCGGGACAGCACAATGAGCAGTTCTTC.

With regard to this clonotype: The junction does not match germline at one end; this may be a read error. Here the CDR3 reads CASSLERKLSNYGYTF. The CDR3 bases are TGTGCTAGCAGCTTAGAGCGGAAGCTATCTAACTATGGCTACACCTTC. The rearrangement uses TRBV7-2 and TRBJ1-2; D ambiguous. Germline V lookup: CDR1 SGHTA, CDR2 FQGNSA. This CDR3 comprises 16 residues.

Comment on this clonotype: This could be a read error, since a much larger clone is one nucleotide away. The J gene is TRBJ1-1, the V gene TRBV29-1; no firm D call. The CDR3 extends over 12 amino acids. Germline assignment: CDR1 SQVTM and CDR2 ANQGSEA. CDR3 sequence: CGVEGVNTEAFF. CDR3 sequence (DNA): TGCGGCGTTGAAGGAGTGAACACTGAAGCTTTCTTT.

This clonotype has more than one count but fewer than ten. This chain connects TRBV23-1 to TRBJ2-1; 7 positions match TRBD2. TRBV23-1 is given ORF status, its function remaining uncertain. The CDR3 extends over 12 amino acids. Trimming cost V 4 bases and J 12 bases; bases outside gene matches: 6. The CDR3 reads CASSRGEGWQFF. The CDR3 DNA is TGCGCCAGCAGTCGAGGGGAGGGGTGGCAGTTCTTC.

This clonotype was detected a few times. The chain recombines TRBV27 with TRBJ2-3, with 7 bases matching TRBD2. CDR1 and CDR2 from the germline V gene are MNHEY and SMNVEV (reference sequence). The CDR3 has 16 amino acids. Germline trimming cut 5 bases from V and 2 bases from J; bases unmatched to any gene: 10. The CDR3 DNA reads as TGTGCCAGCAGTCGCAGGACTAGAACCAACACAGATACGCAGTATTTT. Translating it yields CASSRRTRTNTDTQYF.

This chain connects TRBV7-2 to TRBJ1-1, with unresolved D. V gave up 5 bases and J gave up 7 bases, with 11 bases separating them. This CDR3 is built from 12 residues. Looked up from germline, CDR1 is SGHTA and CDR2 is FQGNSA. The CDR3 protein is CASSQLAGEAFF. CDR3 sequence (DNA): TGTGCCAGCAGCCAGCTCGCGGGTGAAGCTTTCTTT. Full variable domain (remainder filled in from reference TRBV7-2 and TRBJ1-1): GAGVSQSPSNKVTEKGKDVELRCDPISGHTALYWYRQSLGQGLEFLIYFQGNSAPDKSGLPSDRFSAERTGGSVSTLTIQRTQQEDSAVYLCASSQLAGEAFFGQGTRLTVV.

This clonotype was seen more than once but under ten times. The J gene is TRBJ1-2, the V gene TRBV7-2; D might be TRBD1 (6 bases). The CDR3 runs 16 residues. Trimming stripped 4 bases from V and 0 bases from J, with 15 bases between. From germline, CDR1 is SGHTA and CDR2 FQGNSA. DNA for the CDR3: TGTGCCAGCAGCTCAACGGACAGAAGGGCTAACTATGGCTACACCTTC. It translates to CASSSTDRRANYGYTF.

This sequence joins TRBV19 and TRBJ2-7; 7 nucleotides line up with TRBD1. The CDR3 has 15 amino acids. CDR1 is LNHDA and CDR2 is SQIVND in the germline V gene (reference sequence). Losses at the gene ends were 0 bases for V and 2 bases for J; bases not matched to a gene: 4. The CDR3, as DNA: TGTGCCAGTAGTATAGATCATACAGGGGCCTACGAGCAGTACGTC. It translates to CASSIDHTGAYEQYV.

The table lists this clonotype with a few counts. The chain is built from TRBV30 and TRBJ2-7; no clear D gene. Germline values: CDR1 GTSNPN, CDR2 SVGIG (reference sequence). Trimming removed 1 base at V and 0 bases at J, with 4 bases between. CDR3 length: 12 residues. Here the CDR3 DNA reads TGTGCCTGGAGTGACAGCTCCTACGAGCAGTACTTC. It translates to CAWSDSSYEQYF.

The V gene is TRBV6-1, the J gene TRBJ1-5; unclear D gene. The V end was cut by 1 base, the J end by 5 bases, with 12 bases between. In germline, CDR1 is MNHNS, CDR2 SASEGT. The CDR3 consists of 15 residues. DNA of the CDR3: TGTGCCAGCAGTGAAGGATCCCTTACTCATCAGCCCCAGCATTTT. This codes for CASSEGSLTHQPQHF.

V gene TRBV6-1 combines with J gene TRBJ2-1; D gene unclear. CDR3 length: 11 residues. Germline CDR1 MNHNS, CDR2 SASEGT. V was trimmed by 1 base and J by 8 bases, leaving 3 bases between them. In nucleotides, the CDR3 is TGTGCCAGCAGTGAAGAGGATGAGCAGTTCTTC. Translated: CASSEEDEQFF.

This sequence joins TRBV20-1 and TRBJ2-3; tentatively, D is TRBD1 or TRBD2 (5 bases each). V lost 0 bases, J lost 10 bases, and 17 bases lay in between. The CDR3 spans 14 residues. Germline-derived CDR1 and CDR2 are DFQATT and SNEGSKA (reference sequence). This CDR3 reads CSARDDPGPRAQYF. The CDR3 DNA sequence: TGCAGTGCTAGAGATGACCCGGGACCGAGGGCGCAGTATTTT.

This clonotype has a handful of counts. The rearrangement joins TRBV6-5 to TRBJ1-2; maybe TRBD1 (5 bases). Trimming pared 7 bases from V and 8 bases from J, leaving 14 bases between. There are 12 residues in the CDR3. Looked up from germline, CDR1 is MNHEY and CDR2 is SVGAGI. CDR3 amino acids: CASTPIGGGYTF. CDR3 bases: TGTGCCAGCACCCCGATCGGGGGGGGCTACACCTTC.